This T cell receptor (beta chain) was obtained from a study of T cells in Graves' hyperthyroidism and ophthalmopathy. Study-level points and caveats: Most clonotypes that expanded in the thyroid above 0.001 also showed up in blood.

V dropped 6 bases and J dropped 2 bases, with 10 bases sitting between them. This CDR3 is 13 amino acids long. This clonotype has a count of ten or more. Its antigen remains unknown. Amplification of TCR beta CDR3 regions used RNA as the template. A first-round RT-PCR of the TCR CDR3 used the HTBI primer set. MiXCR was run by TCRdb on the multiplex PCR reads, yielding one entry per CDR3 protein. The sample records over 250,000 distinct CDR3 sequences, less than 30% being singletons. Reasons for excluding patients were uncontrolled infection, other autoimmune disease, pregnancy or lactation. The chain recombines TRBV12-3 or TRBV12-4 with TRBJ2-5; weak D call: TRBD1 (6 bases). The source of this sequence is a middle-aged man with Graves' hyperthyroidism that later progressed to Graves' ophthalmopathy. Sequenced sample: blood. The CDR3: CASRIQGQETQYF. The DNA for the CDR3 is TGTGCCAGCAGGATACAGGGTCAAGAGACCCAGTACTTC.